One TCR beta chain is described in this entry. Antigen unknown. Gene names are mouse gene names. The missing CDR3 end, 1 residue past where the read stops, is filled in from the germline J gene. V was clipped by 3 bases and J by 2 bases, with 9 bases between them. The CDR3 extends over 14 amino acids. CDR1 is KGHTA, CDR2 FRNEEI, per germline. Time point: mouse harvest day 14 after allogeneic transplant. Tail vein injection delivered 10^7 T-cell-depleted bone marrow cells and 10^6 splenic CD5+ T cells. This mouse GVHD model was MHC-mismatched B6 to BALB/c, profiled day 7 or 14. This sample is part of a study of tissue T cells after allogeneic stem cell transplantation. Broader study findings: Across patients, clones rarely overlapped, yet motif clusters were shared tissue-specifically. Limitations included a small, clinically heterogeneous cohort and limited sampling depth.

Survey-depth TCRbeta CDR3 sequencing reported V/J genes and productive frequencies. The table came from immunoSEQ multiplex PCR; TCRdb's copy has only in-frame clones and leaves some out. The sample lists 4,000 to 5,000 clones; 40% were seen once. This clonotype was obtained from a female BALB/c mouse given C57BL/6 T cells with graft-versus-host disease after an allogeneic hematopoietic cell transplant. The chain combines TRBV24 with TRBJ2-3, with D possibly called TRBD1 or TRBD2 (5 bases each). Material for sequencing was gut tissue. The chain's CDR3 is CASSLPGTAETLYF. CDR3 DNA (partial): TGTGCCAGCAGTCTCCCAGGGACTGCAGAAACGCTGTAT.